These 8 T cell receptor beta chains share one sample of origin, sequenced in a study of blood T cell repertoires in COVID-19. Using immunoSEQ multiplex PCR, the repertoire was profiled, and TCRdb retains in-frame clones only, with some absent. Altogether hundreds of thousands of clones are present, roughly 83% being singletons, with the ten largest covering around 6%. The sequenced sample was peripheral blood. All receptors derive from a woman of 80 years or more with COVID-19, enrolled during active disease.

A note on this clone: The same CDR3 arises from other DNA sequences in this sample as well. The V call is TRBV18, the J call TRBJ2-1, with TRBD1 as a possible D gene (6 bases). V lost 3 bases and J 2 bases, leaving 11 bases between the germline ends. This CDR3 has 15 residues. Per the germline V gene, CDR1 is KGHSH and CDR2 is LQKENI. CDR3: CASSPGQGTYNEQFF. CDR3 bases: TGTGCCAGCTCACCGGGCCAGGGGACCTACAATGAGCAGTTCTTC.

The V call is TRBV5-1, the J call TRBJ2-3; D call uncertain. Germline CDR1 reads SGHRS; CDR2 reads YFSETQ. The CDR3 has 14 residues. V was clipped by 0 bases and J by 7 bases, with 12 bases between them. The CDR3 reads CASSLAPSANTQYF. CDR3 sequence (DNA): TGCGCCAGCAGCTTGGCCCCCTCAGCGAATACGCAGTATTTT.

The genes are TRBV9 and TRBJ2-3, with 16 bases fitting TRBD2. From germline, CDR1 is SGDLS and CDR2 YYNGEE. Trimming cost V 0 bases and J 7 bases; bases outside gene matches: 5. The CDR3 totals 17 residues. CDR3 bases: TGTGCCAGCAGCGTAGCCCCGGGACTAGCGGGGGGGTATACGCAGTATTTT. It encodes CASSVAPGLAGGYTQYF. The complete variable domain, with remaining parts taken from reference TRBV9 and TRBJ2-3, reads DSGVTQTPKHLITATGQRVTLRCSPRSGDLSVYWYQQSLDQGLQFLIQYYNGEERAKGNILERFSAQQFPDLHSELNLSSLELGDSALYFCASSVAPGLAGGYTQYFGPGTRLTVL.

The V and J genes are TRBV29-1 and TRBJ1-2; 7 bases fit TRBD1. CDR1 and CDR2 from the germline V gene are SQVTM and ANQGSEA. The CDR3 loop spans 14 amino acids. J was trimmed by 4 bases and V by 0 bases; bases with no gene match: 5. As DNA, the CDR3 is TGCAGCGTTGAAGATCGAGGGGGCGCCTATGGCTACACCTTC. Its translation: CSVEDRGGAYGYTF. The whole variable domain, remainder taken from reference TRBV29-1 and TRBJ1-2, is SAVISQKPSRDICQRGTSLTIQCQVDSQVTMMFWYRQQPGQSLTLIATANQGSEATYESGFVIDKFPISRPNLTFSTLTVSNMSPEDSSIYLCSVEDRGGAYGYTFGSGTRLTVV.

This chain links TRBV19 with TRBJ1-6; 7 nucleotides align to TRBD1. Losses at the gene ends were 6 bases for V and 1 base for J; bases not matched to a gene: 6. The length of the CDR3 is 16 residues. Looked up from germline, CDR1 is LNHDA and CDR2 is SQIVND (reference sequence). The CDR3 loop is CASSPDRESYNSPLHF. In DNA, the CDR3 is TGTGCCAGTAGCCCAGACAGGGAGTCCTATAATTCACCCCTCCACTTT.

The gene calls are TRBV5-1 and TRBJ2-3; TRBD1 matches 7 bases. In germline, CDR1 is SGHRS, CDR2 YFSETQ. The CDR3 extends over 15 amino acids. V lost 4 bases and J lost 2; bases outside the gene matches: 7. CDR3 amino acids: CASSLDRADTDTQYF. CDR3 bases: TGCGCCAGCAGCCTCGACAGGGCCGACACAGATACGCAGTATTTT. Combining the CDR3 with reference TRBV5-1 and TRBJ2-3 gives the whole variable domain KAGVTQTPRYLIKTRGQQVTLSCSPISGHRSVSWYQQTPGQGLQFLFEYFSETQRNKGNFPGRFSGRQFSNSRSEMNVSTLELGDSALYLCASSLDRADTDTQYFGPGTRLTVL.

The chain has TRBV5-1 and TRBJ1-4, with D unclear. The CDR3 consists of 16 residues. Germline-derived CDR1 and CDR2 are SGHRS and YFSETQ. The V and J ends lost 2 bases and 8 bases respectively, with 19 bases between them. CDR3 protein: CASSLPSRGSDEKLFF. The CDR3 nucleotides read TGCGCCAGCAGCTTACCTTCCCGGGGATCGGACGAAAAACTGTTTTTT.

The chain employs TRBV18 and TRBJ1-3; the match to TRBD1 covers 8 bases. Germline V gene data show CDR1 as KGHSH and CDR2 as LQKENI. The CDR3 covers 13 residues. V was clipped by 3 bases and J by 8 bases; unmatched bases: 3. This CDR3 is CASSPGQEDTIYF. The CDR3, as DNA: TGTGCCAGCTCACCGGGACAGGAGGACACCATATATTTT.